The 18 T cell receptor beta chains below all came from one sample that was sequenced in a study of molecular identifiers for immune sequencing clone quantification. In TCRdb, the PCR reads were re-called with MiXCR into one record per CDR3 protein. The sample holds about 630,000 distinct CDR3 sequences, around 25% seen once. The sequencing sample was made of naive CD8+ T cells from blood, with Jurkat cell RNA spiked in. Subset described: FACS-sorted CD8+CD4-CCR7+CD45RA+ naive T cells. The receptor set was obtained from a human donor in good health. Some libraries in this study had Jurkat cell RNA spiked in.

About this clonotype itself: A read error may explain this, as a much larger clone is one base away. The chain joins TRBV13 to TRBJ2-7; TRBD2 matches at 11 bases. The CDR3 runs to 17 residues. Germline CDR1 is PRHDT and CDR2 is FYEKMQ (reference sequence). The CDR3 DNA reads TGTGCCAGCAGCTCCCGTAGCGGGGGGGCTCCCTACTACGCGCAGTACTTC. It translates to CASSSRSGGAPYYAQYF.

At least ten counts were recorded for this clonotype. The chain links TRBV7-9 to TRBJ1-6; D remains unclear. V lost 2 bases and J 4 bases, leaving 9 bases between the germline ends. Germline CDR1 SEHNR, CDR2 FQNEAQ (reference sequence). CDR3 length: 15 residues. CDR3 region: CASSLSVEYNSPLHF. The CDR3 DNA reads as TGTGCCAGCAGCTTATCTGTAGAATATAATTCACCCCTCCACTTT.

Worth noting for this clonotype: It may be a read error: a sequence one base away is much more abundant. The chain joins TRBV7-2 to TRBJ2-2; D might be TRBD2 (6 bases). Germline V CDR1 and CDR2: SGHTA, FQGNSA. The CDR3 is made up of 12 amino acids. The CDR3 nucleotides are TGTGCCGGCAGCTGGACTATCGGGGAGCTGTTTTTT. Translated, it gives CAGSWTIGELFF.

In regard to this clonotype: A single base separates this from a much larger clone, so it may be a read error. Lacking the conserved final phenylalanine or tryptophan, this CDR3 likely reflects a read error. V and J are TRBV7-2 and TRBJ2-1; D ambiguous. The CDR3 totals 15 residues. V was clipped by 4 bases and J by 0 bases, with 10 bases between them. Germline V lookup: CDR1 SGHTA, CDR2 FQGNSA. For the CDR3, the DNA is TGTGCCAGCAGCTCCGACGGATTCTCCTACAATGAGCAGTTCATC. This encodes CASSSDGFSYNEQFI.

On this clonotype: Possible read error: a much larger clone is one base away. Written as DNA, the CDR3 is TGTGCCAGCAGCCATCTAGTAGCGGGGGGGCCGGTAAATGCGCAGTTCTTC. Its protein product is CASSHLVAGGPVNAQFF. The chain carries TRBV7-2 and TRBJ2-1, with 11 bases that match TRBD2. In germline, CDR1 is SGHTA, CDR2 FQGNSA. This CDR3 contains 17 residues.

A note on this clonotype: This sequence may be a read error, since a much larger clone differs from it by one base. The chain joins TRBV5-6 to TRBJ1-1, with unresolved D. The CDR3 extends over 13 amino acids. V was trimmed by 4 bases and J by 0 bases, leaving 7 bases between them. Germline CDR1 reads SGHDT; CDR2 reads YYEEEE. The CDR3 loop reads CASSDVVNTEAFF. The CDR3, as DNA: TGTGCCAGCAGCGACGTCGTGAACACTGAAGCTTTCTTT.

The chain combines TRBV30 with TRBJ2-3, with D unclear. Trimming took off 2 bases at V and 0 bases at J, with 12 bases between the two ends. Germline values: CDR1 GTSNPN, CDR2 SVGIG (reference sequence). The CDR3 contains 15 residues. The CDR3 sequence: CAWSIVGRSTDTQYF. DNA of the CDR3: TGTGCCTGGAGTATCGTCGGTAGGAGCACAGATACGCAGTATTTT.

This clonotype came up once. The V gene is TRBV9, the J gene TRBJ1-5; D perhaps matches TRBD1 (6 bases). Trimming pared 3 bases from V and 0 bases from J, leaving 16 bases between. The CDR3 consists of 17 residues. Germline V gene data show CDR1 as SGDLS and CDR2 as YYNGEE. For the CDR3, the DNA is TGTGCCAGCAGCGAGGGGGGGGGGCAGACTAGCAATCAGCCCCAGCATTTT. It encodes CASSEGGGQTSNQPQHF.

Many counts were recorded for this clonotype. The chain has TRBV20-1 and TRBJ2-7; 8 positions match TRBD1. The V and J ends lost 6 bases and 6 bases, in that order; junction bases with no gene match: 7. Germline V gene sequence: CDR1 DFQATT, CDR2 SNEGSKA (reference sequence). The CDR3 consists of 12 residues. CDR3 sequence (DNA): TGCAGTGCGCCGGACAGGGAAGCCGAGCAGTACTTC. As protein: CSAPDREAEQYF.

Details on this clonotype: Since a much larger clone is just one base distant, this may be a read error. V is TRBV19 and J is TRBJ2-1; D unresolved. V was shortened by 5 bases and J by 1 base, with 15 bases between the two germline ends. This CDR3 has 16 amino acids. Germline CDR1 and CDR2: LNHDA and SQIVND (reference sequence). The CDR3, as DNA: TGTGCCAGTAGTTCCTTTGCGGTGGGTTCCTACAATGAGCAGTTCTTC. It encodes CASSSFAVGSYNEQFF.

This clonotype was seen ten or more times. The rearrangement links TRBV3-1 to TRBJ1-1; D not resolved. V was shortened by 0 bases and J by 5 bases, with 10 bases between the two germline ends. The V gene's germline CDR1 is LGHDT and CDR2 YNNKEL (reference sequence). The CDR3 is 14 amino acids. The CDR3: CASSQESGFTEAFF. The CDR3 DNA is TGTGCCAGCAGCCAAGAATCGGGGTTTACTGAAGCTTTCTTT.

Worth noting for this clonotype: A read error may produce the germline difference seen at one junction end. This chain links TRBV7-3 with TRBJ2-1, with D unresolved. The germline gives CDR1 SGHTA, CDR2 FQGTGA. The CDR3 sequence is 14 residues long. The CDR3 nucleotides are TGTGCCAGCAGCTTAATCGCAGGAAACAATGAGGAGTTCTTC. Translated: CASSLIAGNNEEFF.

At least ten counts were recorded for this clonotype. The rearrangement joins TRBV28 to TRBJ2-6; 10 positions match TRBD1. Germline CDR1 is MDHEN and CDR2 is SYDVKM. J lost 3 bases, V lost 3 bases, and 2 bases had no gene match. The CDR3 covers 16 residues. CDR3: CASSLGTGVGANVLTF. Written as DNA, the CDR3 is TGTGCCAGCAGTTTGGGGACAGGGGTTGGGGCCAACGTCCTGACTTTC.

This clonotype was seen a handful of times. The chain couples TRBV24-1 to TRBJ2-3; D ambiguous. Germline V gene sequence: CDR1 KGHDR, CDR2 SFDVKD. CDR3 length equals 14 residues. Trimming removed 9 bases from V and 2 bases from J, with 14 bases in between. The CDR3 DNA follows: TGTGCCACCTCCACAGACCTGACCACAGATACGCAGTATTTT. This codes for CATSTDLTTDTQYF.

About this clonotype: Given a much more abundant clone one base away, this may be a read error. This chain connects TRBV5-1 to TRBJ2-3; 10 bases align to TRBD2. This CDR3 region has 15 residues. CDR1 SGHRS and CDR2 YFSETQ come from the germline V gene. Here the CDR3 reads CASSAVAGGTDAQYF. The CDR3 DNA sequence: TGCGCCAGCAGCGCCGTAGCGGGGGGCACAGATGCGCAGTATTTT.

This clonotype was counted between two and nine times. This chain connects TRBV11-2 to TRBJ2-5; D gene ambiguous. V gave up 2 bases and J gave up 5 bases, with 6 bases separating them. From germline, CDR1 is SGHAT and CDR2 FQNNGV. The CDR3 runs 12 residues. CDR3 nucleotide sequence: TGTGCCAGCAGCTTATCCCTGGAGACCCAGTACTTC. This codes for CASSLSLETQYF.

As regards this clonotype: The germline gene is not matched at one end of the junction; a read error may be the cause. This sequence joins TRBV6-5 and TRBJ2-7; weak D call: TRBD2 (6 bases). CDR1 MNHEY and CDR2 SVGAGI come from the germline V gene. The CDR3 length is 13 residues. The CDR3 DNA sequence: TGTGCTAGCAGTTCCCCCGGGAGTTCCGAGCAGTACTTC. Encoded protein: CASSSPGSSEQYF.

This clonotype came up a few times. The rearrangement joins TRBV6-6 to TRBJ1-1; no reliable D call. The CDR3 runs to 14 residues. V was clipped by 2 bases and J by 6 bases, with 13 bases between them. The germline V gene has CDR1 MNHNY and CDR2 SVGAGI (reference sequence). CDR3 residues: CASSYGPGLAEAFF. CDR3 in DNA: TGTGCCAGCAGTTACGGCCCCGGCCTGGCTGAAGCTTTCTTT.